The next 13 T cell receptor beta chains were all read from a single sample in a study of regulatory T cells in long-lasting Graves disease (dated by TCRdb to 2020 to 2023). Taken with the paper, the label for time point translates to: persistent/refractory GD, antithyroid drugs over 5 years with positive TRAb. For both TCR sequencing and RNA sequencing, RNA was extracted from PBMCs in TRIzol. Receptors were amplified or captured by multiplex PCR. The instrument was an Illumina HiSeq 4000. To build TCR beta libraries, CDR3 regions were amplified by Arm-PCR using iRepertoire HTBI primers. TCRdb ran its own pipeline on the public reads, namely fastp trimming at Q25 and MiXCR clone calling, and kept in-frame beta chains. Here each entry gathers all rows of one CDR3 protein and keeps the most common genes and DNA. For this sample the table gives fewer than 400,000 distinct CDR3 sequences, of which about 18% were detected only once. The ten most abundant clones make up less than 35% of the sample.

Sample: peripheral blood mononuclear cells (PBMCs), taken when the disease was refractory, from a patient treated with antithyroid drugs. The receptors stem from a female donor with Graves disease.

This clonotype was seen a few times. The chain employs TRBV27 and TRBJ2-7; weak D call: TRBD1 (6 bases). CDR1 is MNHEY and CDR2 is SMNVEV in the germline V gene (reference sequence). Trimming pared 6 bases from V and 0 bases from J, leaving 18 bases between. This CDR3 is built from 16 residues. The CDR3 nucleotides are TGTGCCAGCAGCTGGGGGTACAGGGCCCCCTCCTACGAGCAGTACTTC. Its protein product is CASSWGYRAPSYEQYF.

This clonotype was picked up many times. The V call is TRBV2, the J call TRBJ2-5; no reliable D call. The CDR3 length is 14 residues. The germline V and J ends were trimmed by 2 bases and 2 bases, with 9 bases remaining between them. CDR1 is SNHLY and CDR2 is FYNNEI in the germline V gene. The CDR3 bases are TGTGCCAGCAGTGAAATAACAGTACAAGAGACCCAGTACTTC. It yields the protein CASSEITVQETQYF.

This clonotype was seen many times. J is TRBJ2-5 and V is TRBV20-1; TRBD1 is a possible D gene (5 bases). Trimming pared 3 bases from V and 2 bases from J, leaving 10 bases between. Germline V gives CDR1 DFQATT, CDR2 SNEGSKA (reference sequence). This CDR3 has 13 amino acids. The CDR3 nucleotides are TGCAGTGCTAGCACAGGTTATCAAGAGACCCAGTACTTC. Protein sequence: CSASTGYQETQYF.

This clonotype was counted ten times or more. The chain carries TRBV12-3 or TRBV12-4 and TRBJ1-1, with 7 bases aligning to TRBD1. The CDR3 has 13 amino acids. Trimming took 6 bases from V and 4 from J; bases not matched to a gene: 5. CDR3 sequence (DNA): TGTGCCAGCAGGGAGGGGACAGTCACTGAAGCTTTCTTT. Translation: CASREGTVTEAFF.

This chain's CDR3 is CASSTSSDPQAKNIQYF. CDR3 nucleotides: TGTGCCAGTAGTACCAGCTCAGACCCCCAAGCCAAAAACATTCAGTACTTC. The chain has TRBV19 and TRBJ2-4, with no clear D. This CDR3 is 17 amino acids long. CDR1 is LNHDA and CDR2 is SQIVND in the germline V gene (reference sequence). V was trimmed by 4 bases and J by 0 bases, leaving 16 bases between them.

This clonotype has a count of ten or more. The chain couples TRBV12-3 or TRBV12-4 to TRBJ2-2, with TRBD1 matching over 7 bases. The V and J ends lost 7 bases and 6 bases, in that order; junction bases with no gene match: 5. This CDR3 is built from 13 residues. The CDR3 loop reads CASTLGQSGELFF. The CDR3 DNA reads TGTGCCAGCACCTTGGGACAGTCCGGGGAGCTGTTTTTT.

This clonotype was seen ten or more times. The chain uses TRBV6-2 or TRBV6-3 and TRBJ2-7, with D possibly TRBD1 on 5 matching bases. V gave up 4 bases and J gave up 3 bases, with 22 bases separating them. CDR1 is MNHEY and CDR2 is SVGEGT in the germline V gene. The length of the CDR3 is 17 residues. CDR3: CASSSLPARGLLYEQYF. CDR3 in DNA: TGTGCCAGCAGTTCGCTCCCGGCTAGGGGCCTTCTCTACGAGCAGTACTTC.

As regards this clonotype: This may be a read error, as it is one base from a much larger clone. The J gene is TRBJ2-7, the V gene TRBV18; D unresolved. From germline, CDR1 is KGHSH and CDR2 LQKENI. The CDR3 has 16 amino acids. Trimming shortened V by 8 bases and J by 4 bases, and 24 bases separated the two germline ends. CDR3: CASPLWPGTPTYEQYF. The CDR3 coding sequence is TGTGCCAGCCCTCTCTGGCCCGGAACCCCTACTTACGAGCAGTACTTC.

This chain uses TRBV15 with TRBJ1-3, with D maybe TRBD1 (5 bases). CDR3 length: 16 residues. Germline CDR1 LNHNV, CDR2 YYDKDF (reference sequence). V gave up 0 bases and J gave up 2 bases, with 11 bases separating them. The CDR3 DNA reads TGTGCCACCAGCAGAGATCAGGGAGCCCCTGGAAACACCATATATTTT. This sequence encodes CATSRDQGAPGNTIYF.

Ten or more counts support this clonotype. The chain recombines TRBV6-2 or TRBV6-3 with TRBJ2-2; D perhaps matches TRBD2 (5 bases). Trimming left V 5 bases short and J 5 bases short, with 15 bases between. CDR1 and CDR2 from the germline V gene are MNHEY and SVGEGT. The CDR3 totals 15 residues. CDR3: CASSEQLEVTGELFF. The CDR3 nucleotides read TGTGCCAGCAGTGAACAATTGGAGGTAACCGGGGAGCTGTTTTTT.

In its sample, this clonotype was seen a few times. The chain joins TRBV6-5 to TRBJ1-5; 8 bases align to TRBD1. The CDR3 runs to 16 residues. Germline assignment: CDR1 MNHEY and CDR2 SVGAGI. The V and J ends lost 2 bases and 6 bases, in that order; junction bases with no gene match: 9. CDR3 sequence: CASSYKWQGAVQPQHF. CDR3 in DNA: TGTGCCAGCAGTTACAAATGGCAGGGGGCAGTTCAGCCCCAGCATTTT.

For this clonotype: At one of its ends the junction is not consistent with the germline gene, which may arise from a read error. The chain is built from TRBV6-5 and TRBJ2-2; 12 nucleotides agree with TRBD2. CDR1 is MNHEY, CDR2 SVGAGI, per germline. The CDR3 contains 20 residues. DNA for the CDR3: TGTGTCAGCAGTTATTCGGGGCTAGCGGGGGGGTTGCGGAACACCGGGGAGCTGTTTTTT. Protein sequence: CVSSYSGLAGGLRNTGELFF.

This clonotype occurred once. A read error may explain this, as a much larger clone is one base away. The chain employs TRBV2 and TRBJ1-3; TRBD1 is a possible D gene (5 bases). Trimming removed 8 bases at V and 8 bases at J, with 28 bases between. The CDR3 has 17 amino acids. CDR1 SNHLY and CDR2 FYNNEI come from the germline V gene. CDR3 sequence (DNA): TGTGCCAGCGGGGGAGGGACCTTCCTGAGAAGGGGAGACACCATATATTTT. Amino acids: CASGGGTFLRRGDTIYF.